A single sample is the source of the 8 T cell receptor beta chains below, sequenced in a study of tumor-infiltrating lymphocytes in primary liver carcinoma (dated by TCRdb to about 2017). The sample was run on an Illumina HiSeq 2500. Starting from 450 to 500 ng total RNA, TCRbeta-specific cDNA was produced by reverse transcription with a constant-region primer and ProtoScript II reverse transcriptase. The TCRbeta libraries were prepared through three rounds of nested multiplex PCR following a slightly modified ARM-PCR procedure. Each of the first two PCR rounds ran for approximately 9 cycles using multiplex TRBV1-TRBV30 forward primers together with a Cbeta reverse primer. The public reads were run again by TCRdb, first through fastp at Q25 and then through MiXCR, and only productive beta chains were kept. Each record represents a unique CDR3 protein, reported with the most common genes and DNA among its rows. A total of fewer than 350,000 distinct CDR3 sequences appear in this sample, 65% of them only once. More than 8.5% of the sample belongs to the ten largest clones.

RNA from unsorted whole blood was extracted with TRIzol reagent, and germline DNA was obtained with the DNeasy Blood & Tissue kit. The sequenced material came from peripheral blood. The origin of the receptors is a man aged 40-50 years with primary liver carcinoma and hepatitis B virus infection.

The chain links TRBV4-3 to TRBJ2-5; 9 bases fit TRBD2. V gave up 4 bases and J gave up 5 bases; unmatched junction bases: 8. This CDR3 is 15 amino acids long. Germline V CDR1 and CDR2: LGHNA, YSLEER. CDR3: CASSRNSGSRETQYF. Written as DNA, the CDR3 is TGCGCCAGCAGCCGAAATAGCGGGAGCAGGGAGACCCAGTACTTC.

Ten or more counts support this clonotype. The CDR3 spells CAISGTSGSYEQYF. In DNA, the CDR3 is TGTGCCATCAGTGGGACTAGCGGGAGCTACGAGCAGTACTTC. The chain couples TRBV10-3 to TRBJ2-7; TRBD2 aligns across 13 bases. Germline V gene data show CDR1 as ENHRY and CDR2 as SYGVKD. V shed 4 bases, J shed 3 bases, and the junction held 0 bases outside the gene matches. The CDR3 spans 14 residues.

The CDR3 sequence: CASSELEADTQYF. In DNA, the CDR3 is TGTGCCAGCAGTGAATTAGAGGCAGATACGCAGTATTTT. The chain recombines TRBV2 with TRBJ2-3; D unclear. CDR3 length equals 13 residues. The V end lost 2 bases, the J end lost 4 bases, and 7 bases lay between the germline ends. The V gene's germline CDR1 is SNHLY and CDR2 FYNNEI. Full variable domain (outside the CDR3, taken from reference TRBV2 and TRBJ2-3): EPEVTQTPSHQVTQMGQEVILRCVPISNHLYFYWYRQILGQKVEFLVSFYNNEISEKSEIFDDQFSVERPDGSNFTLKIRSTKLEDSAMYFCASSELEADTQYFGPGTRLTVL.

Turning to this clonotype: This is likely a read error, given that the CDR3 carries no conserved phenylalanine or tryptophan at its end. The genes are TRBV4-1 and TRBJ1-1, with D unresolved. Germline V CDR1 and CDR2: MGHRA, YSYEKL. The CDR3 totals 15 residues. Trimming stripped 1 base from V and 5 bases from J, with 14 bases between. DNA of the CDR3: TGCGCCAGCAGCCAAGGGGAAAACCAGAGGACTGAAGCTTTCTGT. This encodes CASSQGENQRTEAFC.

The CDR3 DNA is TGTGCCAGCAGTGGGGGGAGCGGGATATACCACGAGCAGTACTTC. It specifies CASSGGSGIYHEQYF. The chain combines TRBV7-9 with TRBJ2-7, with TRBD2 identical over 7 bases. The trim removed 6 bases at V and 5 bases at J, leaving 13 bases unmatched. CDR3 length equals 15 residues. Germline CDR1 reads SEHNR; CDR2 reads FQNEAQ (reference sequence).

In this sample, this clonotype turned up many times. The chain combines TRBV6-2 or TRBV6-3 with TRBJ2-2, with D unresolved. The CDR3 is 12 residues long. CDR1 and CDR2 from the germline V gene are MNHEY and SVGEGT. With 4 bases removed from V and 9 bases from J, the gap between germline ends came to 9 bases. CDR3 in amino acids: CASSSLRRELFF. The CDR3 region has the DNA TGTGCCAGCAGTTCCCTACGAAGGGAGCTGTTTTTT.

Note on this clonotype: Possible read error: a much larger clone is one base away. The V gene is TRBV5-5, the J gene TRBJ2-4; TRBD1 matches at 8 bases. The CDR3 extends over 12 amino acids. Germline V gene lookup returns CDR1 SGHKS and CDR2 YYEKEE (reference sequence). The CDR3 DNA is TGTGGCAGCAGCAGACAGGGGTACATTCAGTACTTC. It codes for CGSSRQGYIQYF.

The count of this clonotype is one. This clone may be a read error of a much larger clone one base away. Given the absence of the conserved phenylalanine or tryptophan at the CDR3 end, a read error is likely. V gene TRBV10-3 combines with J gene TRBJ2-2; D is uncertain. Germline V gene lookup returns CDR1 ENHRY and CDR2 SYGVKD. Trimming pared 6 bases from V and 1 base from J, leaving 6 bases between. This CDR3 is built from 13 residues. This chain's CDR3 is CAISPQNTGELFI. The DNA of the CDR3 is TGTGCCATCAGCCCACAGAACACCGGGGAGCTGTTTATT.